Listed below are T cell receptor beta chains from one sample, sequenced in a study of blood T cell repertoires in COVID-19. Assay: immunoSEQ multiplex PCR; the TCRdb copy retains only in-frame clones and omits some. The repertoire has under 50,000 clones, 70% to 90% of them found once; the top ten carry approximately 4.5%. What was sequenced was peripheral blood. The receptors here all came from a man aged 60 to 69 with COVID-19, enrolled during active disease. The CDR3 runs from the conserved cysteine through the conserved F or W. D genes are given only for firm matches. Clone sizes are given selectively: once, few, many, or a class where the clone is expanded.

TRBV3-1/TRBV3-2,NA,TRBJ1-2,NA,TGTGCCAGCAGCCAAGCTCTTAGAGGGCTCTATGGCTACACCTTC,CASSQALRGLYGYTF
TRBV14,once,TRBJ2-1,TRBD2,TGTGCCAGCAGCCGGACTAGCATTGAGCAGTTCTTC,CASSRTSIEQFF
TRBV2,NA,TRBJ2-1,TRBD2,TGTGCCAGCAGTCAAGGGACTAGCGGGAGGATCTACAATGAGCAGTTCTTC,CASSQGTSGRIYNEQFF
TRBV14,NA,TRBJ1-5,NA,TGTGCCAGCAGCCAAGGGGTCAGGGCCGGGAATCAGCCCCAGCATTTT,CASSQGVRAGNQPQHF
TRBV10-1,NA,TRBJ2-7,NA,TGCGCCAGCAGTCCCGGGAAGACCTACGAGCAGTACTTC,CASSPGKTYEQYF
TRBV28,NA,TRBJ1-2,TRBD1,TGTGCCAGCAGTTTATCGACAGGGCGCGGTGGCTACACCTTC,CASSLSTGRGGYTF
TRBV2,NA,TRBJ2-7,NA,TGTGCCAGCAGTAGGACAGTTGTTTCCTACGAGCAGTACTTC,CASSRTVVSYEQYF
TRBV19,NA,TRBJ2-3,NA,TGTGCCAGCAGCTCCTCAGGGTCAGGCACAGATACGCAGTATTTT,CASSSSGSGTDTQYF
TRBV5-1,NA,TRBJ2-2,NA,TGCGCCAGCAGCTTGGCTTACACCGGGGAGCTGTTTTTT,CASSLAYTGELFF
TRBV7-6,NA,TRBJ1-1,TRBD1,TGTGCCAGCAGCTTGGCGACAGGGTCGGCGACTGAAGCTTTCTTT,CASSLATGSATEAFF
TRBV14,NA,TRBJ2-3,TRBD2,TGTGCCAGCAGCACACGGACGTCTAGCGGGAGGGGGACAGATACGCAGTATTTT,CASSTRTSSGRGTDTQYF
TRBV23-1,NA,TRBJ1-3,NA,TGCGCCAGCGGAGCGCAGGGTTTGTCTGGAAACACCATATATTTT,CASGAQGLSGNTIYF
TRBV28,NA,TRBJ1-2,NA,TGTGCCAGCAGTTTGCCTGCAGGGTCGGGCTATGGCTACACCTTC,CASSLPAGSGYGYTF
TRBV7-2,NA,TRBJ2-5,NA,TGTGCCAGCAGCCTATCCTCGGAGACCCAGTACTTC,CASSLSSETQYF
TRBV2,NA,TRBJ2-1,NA,TGTGCCAGCAAAATCGAGGCTAGCAGCTACAATGAGCAGTTCTTC,CASKIEASSYNEQFF
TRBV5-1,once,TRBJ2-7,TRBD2,TGCGCCAGCAGCTTGGTCCCGACTAGCGGCCCAGTCCACGAGCAGTACTTC,CASSLVPTSGPVHEQYF
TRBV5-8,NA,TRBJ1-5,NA,TGTGCCAGCAGCTTGGGGTGGGACATTAAAAATCAGCCCCAGCATTTT,CASSLGWDIKNQPQHF
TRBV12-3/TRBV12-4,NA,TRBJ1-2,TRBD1,TGTGCCTCCCAGGGGGCAGCCTTCTATGGCTACACCTTC,CASQGAAFYGYTF
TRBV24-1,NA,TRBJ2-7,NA,TGTGCCACCAGTTATGGGACATCTTCCTACGAGCAGTACTTC,CATSYGTSSYEQYF